The source of this TCR beta chain is a study of CD8 T cells in ankylosing spondylitis. In making TCR beta libraries, quantitative 5'-RACE with molecular barcodes was used. TCRdb ran MiXCR on the 5' RACE reads and lists one entry per CDR3 protein. Among 150,000 to 200,000 distinct CDR3 sequences, around 8.9% were seen once, and the ten largest hold about 14%. This clonotype was seen at least ten times. The antigen is unknown. Study-level findings and limits: Enrichment of disease-linked clones was reportedly significant in matched ankylosing spondylitis synovial fluid. What appeared characteristic of ankylosing spondylitis blood was a TCR beta motif of seven to nine highly homologous variants.

Germline V gene lookup returns CDR1 DFQATT and CDR2 SNEGSKA (reference sequence). With V trimmed by 5 bases and J by 4 bases, 11 bases remained unmatched. The CDR3 runs 15 residues. This TCR derives from a female donor with ankylosing spondylitis or in good health (not recorded which). The chain uses TRBV20-1 and TRBJ2-7, with 10 bases matching TRBD2. The material sequenced was blood, either unsorted or a sorted T cell fraction (not recorded which). CDR3 coding DNA: TGCAGTGCTCGGACGGTCTCTAGCGGGAGTTACGAGCAGTACTTC. Its translation is CSARTVSSGSYEQYF.